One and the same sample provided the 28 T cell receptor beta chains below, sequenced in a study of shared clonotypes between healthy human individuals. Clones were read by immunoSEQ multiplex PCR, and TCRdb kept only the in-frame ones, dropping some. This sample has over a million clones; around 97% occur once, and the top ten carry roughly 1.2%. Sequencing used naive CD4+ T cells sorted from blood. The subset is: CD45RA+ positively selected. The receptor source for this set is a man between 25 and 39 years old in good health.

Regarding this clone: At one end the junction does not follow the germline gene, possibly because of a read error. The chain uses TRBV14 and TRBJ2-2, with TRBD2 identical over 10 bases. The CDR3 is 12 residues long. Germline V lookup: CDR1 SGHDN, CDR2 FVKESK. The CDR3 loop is CASSQTSGKLFF. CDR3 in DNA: TGTGCCAGCAGCCAAACTAGCGGGAAGCTGTTTTTT.

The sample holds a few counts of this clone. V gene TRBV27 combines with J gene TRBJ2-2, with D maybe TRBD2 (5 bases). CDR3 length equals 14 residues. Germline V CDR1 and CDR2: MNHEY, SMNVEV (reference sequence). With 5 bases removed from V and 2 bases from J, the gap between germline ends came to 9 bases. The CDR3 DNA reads TGTGCCAGCAGTCCCCTAGCTAACACCGGGGAGCTGTTTTTT. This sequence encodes CASSPLANTGELFF.

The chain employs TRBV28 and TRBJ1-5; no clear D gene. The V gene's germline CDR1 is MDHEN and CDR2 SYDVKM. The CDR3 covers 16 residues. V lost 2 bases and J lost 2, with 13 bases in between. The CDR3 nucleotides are TGTGCCAGCAGTTTACAGGCAGGTCTCGGCAATCAGCCCCAGCATTTT. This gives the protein CASSLQAGLGNQPQHF.

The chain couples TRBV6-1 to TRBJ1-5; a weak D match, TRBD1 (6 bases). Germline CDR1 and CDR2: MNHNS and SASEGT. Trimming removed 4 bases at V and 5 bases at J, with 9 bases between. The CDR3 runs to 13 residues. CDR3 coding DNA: TGTGCCAGCAGTGGGGGGCCCGATCAGCCCCAGCATTTT. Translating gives CASSGGPDQPQHF.

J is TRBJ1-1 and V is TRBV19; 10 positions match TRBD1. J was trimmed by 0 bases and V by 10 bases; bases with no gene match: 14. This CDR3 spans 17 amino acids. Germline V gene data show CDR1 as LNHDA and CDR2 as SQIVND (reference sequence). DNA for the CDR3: TGTGCCACGTCCCTCCCGACAGGGGGCTTAATGAACACTGAAGCTTTCTTT. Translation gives CATSLPTGGLMNTEAFF. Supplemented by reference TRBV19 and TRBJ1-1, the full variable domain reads DGGITQSPKYLFRKEGQNVTLSCEQNLNHDAMYWYRQDPGQGLRLIYYSQIVNDFQKGDIAEGYSVSREKKESFPLTVTSAQKNPTAFYLCATSLPTGGLMNTEAFFGQGTRLTVV.

The CDR3 DNA reads as TGCGCCAGCAGCCAAGCGTCGAGCGGGGGCCTCTACGAGCAGTACTTC. Protein sequence: CASSQASSGGLYEQYF. The chain couples TRBV4-1 to TRBJ2-7; 8 positions agree with TRBD2. This CDR3 is built from 16 residues. V was pared by 1 base and J by 3 bases, with 8 bases of the junction left unmatched. Germline CDR1 reads MGHRA; CDR2 reads YSYEKL.

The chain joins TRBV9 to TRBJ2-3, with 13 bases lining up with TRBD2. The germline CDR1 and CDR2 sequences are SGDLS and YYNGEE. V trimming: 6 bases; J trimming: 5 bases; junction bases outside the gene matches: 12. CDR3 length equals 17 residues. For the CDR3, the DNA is TGTGCCAGCACCCAATCTACTAGCGGGAGGGCCCAAGATACGCAGTATTTT. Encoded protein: CASTQSTSGRAQDTQYF.

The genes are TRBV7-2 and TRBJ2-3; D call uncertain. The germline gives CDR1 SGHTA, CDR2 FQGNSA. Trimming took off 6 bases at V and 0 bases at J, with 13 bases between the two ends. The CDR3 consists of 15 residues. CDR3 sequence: CASRMGRLSTDTQYF. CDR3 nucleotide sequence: TGTGCCAGCAGGATGGGCAGGCTAAGCACAGATACGCAGTATTTT. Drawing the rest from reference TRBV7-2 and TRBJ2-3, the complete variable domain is GAGVSQSPSNKVTEKGKDVELRCDPISGHTALYWYRQSLGQGLEFLIYFQGNSAPDKSGLPSDRFSAERTGGSVSTLTIQRTQQEDSAVYLCASRMGRLSTDTQYFGPGTRLTVL.

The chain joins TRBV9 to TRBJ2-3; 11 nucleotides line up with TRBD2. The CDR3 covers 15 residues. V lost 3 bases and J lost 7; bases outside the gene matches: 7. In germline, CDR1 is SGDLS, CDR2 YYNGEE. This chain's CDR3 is CASSGVAGGRNTQYF. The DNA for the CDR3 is TGTGCCAGCAGCGGAGTAGCGGGAGGGAGAAATACGCAGTATTTT.

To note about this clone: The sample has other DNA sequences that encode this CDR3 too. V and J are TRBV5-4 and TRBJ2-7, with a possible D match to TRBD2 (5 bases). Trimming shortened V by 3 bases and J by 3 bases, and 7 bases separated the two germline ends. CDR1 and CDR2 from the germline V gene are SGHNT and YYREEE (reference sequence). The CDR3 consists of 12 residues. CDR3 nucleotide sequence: TGTGCCAGCAGCTCCGACTACTACGAGCAGTACTTC. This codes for CASSSDYYEQYF.

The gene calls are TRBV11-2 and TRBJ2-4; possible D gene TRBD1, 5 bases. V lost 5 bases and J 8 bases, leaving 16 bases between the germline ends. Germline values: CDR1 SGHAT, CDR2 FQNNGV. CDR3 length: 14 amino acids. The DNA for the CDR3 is TGTGCCAGCAGCGCACTGGTAGGGGCTCACATTCAGTACTTC. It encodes CASSALVGAHIQYF.

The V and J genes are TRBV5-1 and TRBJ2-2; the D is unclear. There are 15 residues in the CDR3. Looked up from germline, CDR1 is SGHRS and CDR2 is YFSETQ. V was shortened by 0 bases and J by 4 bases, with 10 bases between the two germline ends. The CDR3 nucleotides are TGCGCCAGCAGCTTGGCCCGGCCGGGCACCGGGGAGCTGTTTTTT. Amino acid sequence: CASSLARPGTGELFF.

The CDR3 is CASSVSTAAYNEQFF. CDR3 sequence (DNA): TGTGCCAGCAGTGTTTCGACAGCCGCATACAATGAGCAGTTCTTC. The chain is built from TRBV2 and TRBJ2-1, with TRBD1 as a possible D gene (5 bases). Germline-derived CDR1 and CDR2 are SNHLY and FYNNEI. The CDR3 is 15 amino acids. V gave up 4 bases and J gave up 4 bases, with 14 bases separating them.

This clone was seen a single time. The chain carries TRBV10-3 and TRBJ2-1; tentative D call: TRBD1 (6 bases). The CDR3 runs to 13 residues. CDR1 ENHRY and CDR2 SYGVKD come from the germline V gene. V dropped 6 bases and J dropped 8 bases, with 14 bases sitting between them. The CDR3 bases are TGTGCCATCAGCGGTGGACAGTTCGATGAGCAGTTCTTC. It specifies CAISGGQFDEQFF.

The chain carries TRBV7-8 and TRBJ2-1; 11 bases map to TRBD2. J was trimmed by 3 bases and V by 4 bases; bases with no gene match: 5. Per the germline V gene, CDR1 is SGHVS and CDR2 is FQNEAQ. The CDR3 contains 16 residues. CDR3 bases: TGTGCCAGCAGCTCCTTAGCGGGAGGGATCTACAATGAGCAGTTCTTC. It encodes CASSSLAGGIYNEQFF.

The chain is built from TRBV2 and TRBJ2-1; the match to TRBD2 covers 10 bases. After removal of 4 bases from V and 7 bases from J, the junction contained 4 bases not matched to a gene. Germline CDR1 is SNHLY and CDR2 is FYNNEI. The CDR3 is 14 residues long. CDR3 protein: CASSVSGRENEQFF. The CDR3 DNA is TGTGCCAGCAGTGTAAGCGGGAGGGAGAATGAGCAGTTCTTC.

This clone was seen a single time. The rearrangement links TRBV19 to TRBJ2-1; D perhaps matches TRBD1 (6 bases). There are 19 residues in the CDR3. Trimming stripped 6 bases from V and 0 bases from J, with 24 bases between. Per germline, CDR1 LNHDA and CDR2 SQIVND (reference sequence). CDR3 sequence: CASSRSRGPHRSSYNEQFF. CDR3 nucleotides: TGTGCCAGTAGCAGGAGCAGGGGCCCGCACCGGAGCTCCTACAATGAGCAGTTCTTC.

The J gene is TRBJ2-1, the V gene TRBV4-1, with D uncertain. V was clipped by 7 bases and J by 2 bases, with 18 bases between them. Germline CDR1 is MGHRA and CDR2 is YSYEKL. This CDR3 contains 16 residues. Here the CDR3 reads CASTLGLRTTYNEQFF. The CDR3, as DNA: TGCGCCAGCACCCTGGGATTGCGAACTACCTACAATGAGCAGTTCTTC.

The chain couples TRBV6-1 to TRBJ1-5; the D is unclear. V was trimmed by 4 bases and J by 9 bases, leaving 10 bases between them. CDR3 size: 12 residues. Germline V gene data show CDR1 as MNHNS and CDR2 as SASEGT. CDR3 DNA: TGTGCCAGCAGTGCTCATGCCGGGCCCCAGCATTTT. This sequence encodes CASSAHAGPQHF.

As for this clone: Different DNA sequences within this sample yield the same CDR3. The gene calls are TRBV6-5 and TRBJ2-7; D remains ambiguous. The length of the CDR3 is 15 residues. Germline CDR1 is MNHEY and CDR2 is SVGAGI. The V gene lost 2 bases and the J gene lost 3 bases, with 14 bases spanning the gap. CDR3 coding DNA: TGTGCCAGCAGTTACACGCCCCCGGGCGTCTACGAGCAGTACTTC. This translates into CASSYTPPGVYEQYF.

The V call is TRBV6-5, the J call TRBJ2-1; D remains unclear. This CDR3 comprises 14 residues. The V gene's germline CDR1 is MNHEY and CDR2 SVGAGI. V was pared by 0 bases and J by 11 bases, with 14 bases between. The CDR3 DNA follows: TGTGCCAGCAGTTACTCCCATGTAGAGGAAAAGCAGTTCTTC. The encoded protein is CASSYSHVEEKQFF.

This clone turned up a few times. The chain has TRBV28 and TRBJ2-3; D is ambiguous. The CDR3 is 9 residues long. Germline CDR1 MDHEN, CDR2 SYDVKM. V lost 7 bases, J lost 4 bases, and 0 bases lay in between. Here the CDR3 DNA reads TGTGCCAGCACAGATACGCAGTATTTT. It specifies CASTDTQYF.

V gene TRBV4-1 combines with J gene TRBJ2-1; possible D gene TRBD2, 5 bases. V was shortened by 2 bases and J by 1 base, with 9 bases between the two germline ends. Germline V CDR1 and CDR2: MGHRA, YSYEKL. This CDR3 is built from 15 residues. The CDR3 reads CASSQREISYNEQFF. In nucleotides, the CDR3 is TGCGCCAGCAGCCAAAGGGAGATTTCCTACAATGAGCAGTTCTTC.

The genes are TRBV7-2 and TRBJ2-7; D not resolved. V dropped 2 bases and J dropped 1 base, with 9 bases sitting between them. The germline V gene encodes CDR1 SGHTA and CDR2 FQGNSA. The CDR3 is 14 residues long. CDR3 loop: CASSLSLGSYEQYF. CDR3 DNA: TGTGCCAGCAGCTTAAGCTTGGGGTCCTACGAGCAGTACTTC. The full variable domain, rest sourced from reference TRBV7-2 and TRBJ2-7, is GAGVSQSPSNKVTEKGKDVELRCDPISGHTALYWYRQSLGQGLEFLIYFQGNSAPDKSGLPSDRFSAERTGGSVSTLTIQRTQQEDSAVYLCASSLSLGSYEQYFGPGTRLTVT.

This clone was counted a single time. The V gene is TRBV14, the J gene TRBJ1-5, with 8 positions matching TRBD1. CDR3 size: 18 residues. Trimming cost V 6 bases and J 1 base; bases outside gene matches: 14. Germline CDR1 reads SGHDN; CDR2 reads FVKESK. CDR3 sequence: CASRRKPTGTGSNQPQHF. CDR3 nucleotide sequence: TGTGCCAGCAGACGAAAACCCACCGGGACAGGAAGCAATCAGCCCCAGCATTTT. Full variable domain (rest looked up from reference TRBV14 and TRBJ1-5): EAGVTQFPSHSVIEKGQTVTLRCDPISGHDNLYWYRRVMGKEIKFLLHFVKESKQDESGMPNNRFLAERTGGTYSTLKVQPAELEDSGVYFCASRRKPTGTGSNQPQHFGDGTRLSIL.

CDR3 DNA sequence: TGTGCCAGCAGTTCCCCCCACGTAGCGGGAGTTAACATTCAGTACTTC. Protein: CASSSPHVAGVNIQYF. V usage is TRBV28 and J usage is TRBJ2-4; 9 bases map to TRBD2. Trimming cost V 4 bases and J 7 bases; bases outside gene matches: 11. Per the germline V gene, CDR1 is MDHEN and CDR2 is SYDVKM. This CDR3 spans 16 amino acids.

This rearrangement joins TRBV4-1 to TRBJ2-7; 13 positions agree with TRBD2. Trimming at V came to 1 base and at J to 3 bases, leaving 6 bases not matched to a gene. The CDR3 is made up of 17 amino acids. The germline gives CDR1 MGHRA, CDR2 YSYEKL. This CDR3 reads CASSQAGLAGVYYEQYF. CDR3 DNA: TGCGCCAGCAGCCAAGCCGGACTAGCGGGAGTTTACTACGAGCAGTACTTC.

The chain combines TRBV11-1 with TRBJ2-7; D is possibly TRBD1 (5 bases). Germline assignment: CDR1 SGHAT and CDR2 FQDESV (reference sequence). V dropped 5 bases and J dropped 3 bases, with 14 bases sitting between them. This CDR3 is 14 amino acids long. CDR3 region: CASSPQGPNYEQYF. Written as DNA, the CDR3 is TGTGCCAGCAGCCCTCAGGGTCCCAACTACGAGCAGTACTTC.